The rows below give T cell receptor beta chains drawn from one sample of a study of T-cell reconstitution after alpha-beta-depleted transplantation in children. TCRdb called the PCR reads again in MiXCR, with one record for every CDR3 protein. The data show 7,000 or so distinct CDR3 sequences, approximately 5.6% seen once. Sample: PBMCs, mostly from graft donor cells, taken 180 days after TCRalphabeta/CD19-depleted stem cell transplant. The receptor set was obtained from a child younger than two who had a stem cell transplant for acute myeloid leukemia, so the T cells may come from the graft donor. The CDR3 runs from the conserved cysteine through the conserved F or W. The D gene is left open where the match is weak. Clone size appears in some rows only: once, few, many, or a class for an expanded clone.

D,J,size,V,DNA,CDR3
-,TRBJ1-5,medium-sized,TRBV12-3/TRBV12-4,TGTGCCAGCAGTTTAGGACGGGGGATAGGCAATCAGCCCCAGCATTTT,CASSLGRGIGNQPQHF
TRBD1,TRBJ2-7,many,TRBV4-2,TGTGCCAGCAGCCAGGTCCAGGAGGGGGACAGGGCCTACGAGCAGTACTTC,CASSQVQEGDRAYEQYF
-,TRBJ2-1,many,TRBV11-3,TGTGCCAGCAGCTCCCCGTTCGAGAAAGGTGAGCAGTTCTTC,CASSSPFEKGEQFF
TRBD2,TRBJ2-7,many,TRBV27,TGTGCCAGCAGTTTATTATCAGGCGGGAGAATTACCTACGAGCAGTACTTC,CASSLLSGGRITYEQYF
-,TRBJ1-5,many,TRBV3-1,TGTGCCAGCAGCCAGTGGCCCAGGTTTAGCAATCAGCCCCAGCATTTT,CASSQWPRFSNQPQHF
-,TRBJ1-1,many,TRBV7-9,TGTGCCAGCAGCTTCCCCTTTGTCCCTGAAGCTTTCTTT,CASSFPFVPEAFF
-,TRBJ2-1,-,TRBV20-1,TGCTTTGCTAGAGTCCCCCCCAGTAGGTACAATGAGCAGTTCTTC,CFARVPPSRYNEQFF
TRBD1,TRBJ2-3,many,TRBV7-9,TGTGCCAGCAGCACCTCCGGGACAGCCAAACGAGATACGCAGTATTTT,CASSTSGTAKRDTQYF
-,TRBJ2-5,many,TRBV28,TGTGCCAGCAACCCGGTGGGGGGCGGCAGGTGCCCGAATCGGCAAGAGACCCAGTACTTC,CASNPVGGGRCPNRQETQYF
TRBD1,TRBJ1-1,many,TRBV24-1,TGTGCCACCAGACCGAGCAACAGGGGGCATATCGCTGAAGCTTTCTTT,CATRPSNRGHIAEAFF
TRBD2,TRBJ2-1,many,TRBV20-1,TGCAGTGCTAGATGGGCTAGCGGCCTGCGGAGTGAGCAGTTCTTC,CSARWASGLRSEQFF
TRBD2,TRBJ2-1,-,TRBV7-4,TGTGCCTCCTGCTTAAAGGCTAGCGGGAGTCAGACCTACAATGAGCAGTTCTTC,CASCLKASGSQTYNEQFF
-,TRBJ2-5,many,TRBV2,TGTGCCAGTGAGGTGCAAGAGACCCAGTACTTC,CASEVQETQYF
-,TRBJ2-3,-,TRBV20-1,TGCAGTGCTAGTTCCGGGGATACGCAGTATTTT,CSASSGDTQYF
TRBD1,TRBJ2-7,many,TRBV20-1,TGCAGTGCTAGCCCCAGCCGGGACAGGGTATACGCGCAGTACTTC,CSASPSRDRVYAQYF